This T cell receptor (beta chain) derives from a study of CD8+ T cells in alopecia areata. After isolation, RNA underwent reverse transcription to generate cDNA as the sequencing template. Some clones are missing from TCRdb's copy, which holds only in-frame ones; the method was immunoSEQ multiplex PCR. This sample has 85,000 to 110,000 clones, with 55% found just once. The CDR3 extends over 14 amino acids. Germline-derived CDR1 and CDR2 are SGHRS and YFSETQ. V was trimmed by 3 bases and J by 1 base, leaving 7 bases between them. The specimen sequenced was CD4+ T cells sorted from blood. This chain uses TRBV5-1 with TRBJ1-4; possibly TRBD1 for D (5 bases). This receptor was identified in a human donor in good health. Here the CDR3 reads CASSSTVTNEKLFF. In DNA form, the CDR3 reads TGCGCCAGCAGCTCGACAGTAACTAATGAAAAACTGTTTTTT.